Described below is a single TCR beta chain sequence and its context. The TCR alpha and TCR beta cDNA libraries, bearing sample barcodes and UMIs, were generated by 5'RACE using constant-segment primers. Each CDR3 protein gets one entry after TCRdb re-called the 5' RACE reads with MiXCR. The table records hundreds of thousands of distinct CDR3 sequences, roughly a quarter of them present only once. These data are taken from a study of T-cell memory formation after mild COVID-19. Across the whole study: Largely, TCR clusters stayed within a single donor.

Sequences were obtained from PBMCs or a T cell subset sorted from them (not recorded which). The receptor was isolated from an adult woman who had mild COVID-19 (a few samples of this study predate the infection). Cell type and time point are not known.

The CDR3 spells CASSYGSGARGQPQHF. DNA for the CDR3: TGTGCCAGCAGTTATGGATCGGGTGCCCGTGGTCAGCCCCAGCATTTT. The V gene is TRBV12-3 or TRBV12-4, the J gene TRBJ1-5, with no clear D. Trimming removed 4 bases from V and 6 bases from J, with 19 bases in between. The CDR3 has 16 amino acids.